This T cell receptor (beta chain) was identified in a study of breast tumors, draining lymph nodes, adjacent tissues. Study results and limitations: Compared with basal-like, luminal-like tumors shared significantly more repertoire with nontumor tissue. Data fit most tumor T cells coming from lymph node, expanding in tumor.

TCRdb recomputed calls from the multiplex PCR reads with MiXCR, one row per CDR3 protein. The sample consists of 140,000 or so distinct CDR3 sequences, around a third of them appearing once. Germline V lookup: CDR1 SGHRS, CDR2 YFSETQ. This CDR3 contains 18 residues. V lost 1 base to trimming and J lost 0 bases, with 17 bases between them. The sample holds many counts of this clonotype. Its antigen remains unknown. Samples came from axillary lymph nodes draining the breast cancer. The specimen sequenced was axillary lymph node tissue. The TCR comes from a female donor with breast cancer. Some clones in this sample may be carry-over from other donors' samples. The chain links TRBV5-1 to TRBJ2-1; D not resolved. The CDR3 DNA reads as TGCGCCAGCAGCTTGTCGATTTCCTCCTCCAGCTCCTACAATGAGCAGTTCTTC. This gives the protein CASSLSISSSSSYNEQFF.